This is a list of T cell receptor beta chains from one sample in a study of T cells after yellow fever vaccination. From the 5' RACE reads, TCRdb called clonotypes with MiXCR, one entry per CDR3 protein. Of about 45,000 distinct CDR3 sequences in the sample, 6.5% to 8.5% were seen once. The sequenced sample was CD8+ T cells not binding an NS4B(214-222) dextramer, sorted from PBMCs, obtained 45 days after the yellow fever booster vaccination. These receptors originate from a man between 25 and 39 years old who received the YFV17D yellow fever vaccine. Both conserved end residues are part of each CDR3. D genes are given only for firm matches. Clone size is given as once, few or many counts, or a class when the clone is expanded.

j_call,clone_size,cdr3_length,d_call,v_call,cdr3_nt,cdr3_aa
TRBJ2-7,many,14,TRBD2,TRBV27,TGTGCCAGCAGTGACCGGGAGGGCGCCTACGAGCAGTACTTC,CASSDREGAYEQYF
TRBJ2-2,many,14,TRBD2,TRBV29-1,TGCAGCGTTACCGGGACTAGCAATACCGGGGAGCTGTTTTTT,CSVTGTSNTGELFF
TRBJ2-3,many,16,TRBD1,TRBV6-5,TGTGCCAGCAGTTACTCGAGACAGGGGGCCATGGATACGCAGTATTTT,CASSYSRQGAMDTQYF
TRBJ2-2,many,14,-,TRBV14,TGTGCCAGCAGCCGAATTTGGGGGACCGGGGAGCTGTTTTTT,CASSRIWGTGELFF
TRBJ2-1,many,14,-,TRBV11-2,TGTGCCAGCAGCCAATTTAGTGGGTACAATGAGCAGTTCTTC,CASSQFSGYNEQFF
TRBJ2-1,many,15,-,TRBV7-2,TGTGCCAGCAGCTTAGTACCAGAATACTACAATGAGCAGTTCTTC,CASSLVPEYYNEQFF
TRBJ2-5,many,15,-,TRBV6-5,TGTGCCAGCATTAAGGACCTCGGCTCCCAAGAGACCCAGTACTTC,CASIKDLGSQETQYF
TRBJ2-3,many,17,TRBD2,TRBV4-1,TGCGCCAGCAGCCAGCACCCTACAGTGGGAGGGACAGATACGCAGTATTTT,CASSQHPTVGGTDTQYF
TRBJ2-2,many,17,-,TRBV7-6,TGTGCCAGCAGCTTAATGCGTGGGCAGGCAAACACCGGGGAGCTGTTTTTT,CASSLMRGQANTGELFF
TRBJ2-3,many,15,TRBD2,TRBV11-1,TGTGCCAGCAGCTCACTAGCGGGAGTTTCGGATACGCAGTATTTT,CASSSLAGVSDTQYF
TRBJ2-1,many,11,-,TRBV6-6,TGTGCCAGCAGTTACCTTAAGGAGCAGTTCTTC,CASSYLKEQFF
TRBJ1-4,many,15,-,TRBV3-1,TGTGCCAGCAGCCAAGAAGGGACGGATAATGAAAAACTGTTTTTT,CASSQEGTDNEKLFF
TRBJ2-7,few,14,-,TRBV7-9,TGTGCCAGCAGCTTAGCGGGGACGGGAGTCGAGCAGTACTTC,CASSLAGTGVEQYF
TRBJ1-4,medium-sized,14,-,TRBV7-6,TGTGCCAGCAGCGACGGACGGTTAAATGAAAAACTGTTTTTT,CASSDGRLNEKLFF